The present entry profiles one T cell receptor beta chain with its context. Its antigen is unknown. Gene names follow the mouse nomenclature. The read comes to an end 1 residue before the CDR3 does, leaving the germline J gene to fill in the end. Time point here: mouse harvest day 14 after allogeneic transplant. Tail vein injection delivered 10^7 T-cell-depleted bone marrow cells and 10^6 splenic CD5+ T cells. These data are taken from a study of tissue T cells after allogeneic stem cell transplantation. The study's findings and limits: The study did not identify alloreactive or antigen-specific tissue TCRs, and some clones might be persisting host cells. Tissue-detected TCR repertoire was only partly captured by blood and spleen T cells.

Survey-depth TCRbeta CDR3 sequencing reported V/J genes and productive frequencies. Sequencing was performed with immunoSEQ multiplex PCR; in TCRdb, only in-frame clones are kept and a portion is missing. The sample records approximately 2,100 clones, roughly half being singletons. The CDR3 contains 14 residues. Unmatched junction bases numbered 7, after V lost 2 bases and J lost 6 bases. The germline V gene encodes CDR1 SNHLY and CDR2 FYNGKV (reference sequence). This clonotype originated in a female BALB/c mouse given C57BL/6 T cells with graft-versus-host disease after an allogeneic hematopoietic cell transplant. Sequencing was performed on liver tissue. The V call is TRBV3, the J call TRBJ2-7; 7 bases map to TRBD1. CDR3 sequence: CASSLKYRGFEQYF. CDR3 DNA (partial): TGTGCCAGCAGCTTAAAGTACAGGGGATTTGAACAGTAC.